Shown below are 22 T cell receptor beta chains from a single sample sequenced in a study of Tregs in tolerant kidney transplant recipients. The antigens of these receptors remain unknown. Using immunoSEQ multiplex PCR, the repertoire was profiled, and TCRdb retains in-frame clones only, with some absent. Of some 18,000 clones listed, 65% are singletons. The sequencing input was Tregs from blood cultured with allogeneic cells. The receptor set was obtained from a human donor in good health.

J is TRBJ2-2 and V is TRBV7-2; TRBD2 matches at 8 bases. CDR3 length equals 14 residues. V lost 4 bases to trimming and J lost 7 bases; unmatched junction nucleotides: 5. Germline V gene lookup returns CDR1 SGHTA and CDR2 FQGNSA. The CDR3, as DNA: TGTGCCAGCAGCTGGGCGGGGGGTGTCGGGGAGCTGTTTTTT. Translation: CASSWAGGVGELFF.

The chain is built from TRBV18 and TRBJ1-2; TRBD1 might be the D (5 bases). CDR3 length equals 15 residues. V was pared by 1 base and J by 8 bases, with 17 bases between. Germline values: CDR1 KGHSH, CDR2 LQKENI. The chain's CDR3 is CASSPLIEGTGGYTF. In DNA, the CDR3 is TGTGCCAGCTCACCACTTATCGAGGGGACGGGGGGCTACACCTTC.

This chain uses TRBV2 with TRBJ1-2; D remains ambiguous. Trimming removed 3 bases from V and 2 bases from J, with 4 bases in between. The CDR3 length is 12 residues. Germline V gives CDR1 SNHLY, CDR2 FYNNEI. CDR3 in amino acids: CASSDGNYGYTF. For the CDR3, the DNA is TGTGCCAGCAGTGACGGGAACTATGGCTACACCTTC.

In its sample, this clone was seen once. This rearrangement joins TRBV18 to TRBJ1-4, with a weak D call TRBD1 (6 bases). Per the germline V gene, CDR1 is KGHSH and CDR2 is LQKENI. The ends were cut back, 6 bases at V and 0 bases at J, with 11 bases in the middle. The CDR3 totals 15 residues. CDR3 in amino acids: CASSYRESTNEKLFF. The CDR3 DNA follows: TGTGCCAGCTCGTACAGGGAATCAACTAATGAAAAACTGTTTTTT.

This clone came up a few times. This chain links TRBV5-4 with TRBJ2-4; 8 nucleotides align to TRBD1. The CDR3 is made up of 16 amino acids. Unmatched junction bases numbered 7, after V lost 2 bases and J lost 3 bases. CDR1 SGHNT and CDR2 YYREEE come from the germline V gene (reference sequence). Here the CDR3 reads CASSFRQGSVKNIQYF. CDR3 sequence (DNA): TGTGCCAGCAGCTTCCGACAGGGGAGTGTCAAAAACATTCAGTACTTC.

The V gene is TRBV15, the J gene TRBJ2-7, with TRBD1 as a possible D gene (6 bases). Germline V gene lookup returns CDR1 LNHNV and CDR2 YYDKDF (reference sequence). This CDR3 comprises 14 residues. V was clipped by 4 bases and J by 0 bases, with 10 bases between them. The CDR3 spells CATSTPGVSYEQYF. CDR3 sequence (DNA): TGTGCCACCAGCACGCCAGGGGTCTCCTACGAGCAGTACTTC.

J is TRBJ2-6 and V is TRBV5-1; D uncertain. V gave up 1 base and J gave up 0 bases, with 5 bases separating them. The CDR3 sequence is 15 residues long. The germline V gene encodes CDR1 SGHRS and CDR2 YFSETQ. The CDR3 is CASSLTVSGANVLTF. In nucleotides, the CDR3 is TGCGCCAGCAGCTTGACAGTCTCTGGGGCCAACGTCCTGACTTTC. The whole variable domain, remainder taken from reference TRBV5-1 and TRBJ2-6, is KAGVTQTPRYLIKTRGQQVTLSCSPISGHRSVSWYQQTPGQGLQFLFEYFSETQRNKGNFPGRFSGRQFSNSRSEMNVSTLELGDSALYLCASSLTVSGANVLTFGAGSRLTVL.

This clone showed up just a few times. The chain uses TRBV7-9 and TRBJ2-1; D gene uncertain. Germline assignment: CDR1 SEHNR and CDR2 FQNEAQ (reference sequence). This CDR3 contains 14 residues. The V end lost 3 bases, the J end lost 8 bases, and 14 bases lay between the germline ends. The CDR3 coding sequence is TGTGCCAGCAGCTTGGAGCTAGTTATGTATGAGCAGTTCTTC. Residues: CASSLELVMYEQFF.

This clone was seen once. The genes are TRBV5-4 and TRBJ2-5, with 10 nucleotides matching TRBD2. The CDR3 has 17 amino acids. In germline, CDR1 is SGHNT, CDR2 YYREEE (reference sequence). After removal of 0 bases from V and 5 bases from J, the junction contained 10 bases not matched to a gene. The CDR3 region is CASSLEPLAGAGETQYF. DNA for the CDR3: TGTGCCAGCAGCTTGGAGCCCCTAGCGGGAGCGGGCGAGACCCAGTACTTC.

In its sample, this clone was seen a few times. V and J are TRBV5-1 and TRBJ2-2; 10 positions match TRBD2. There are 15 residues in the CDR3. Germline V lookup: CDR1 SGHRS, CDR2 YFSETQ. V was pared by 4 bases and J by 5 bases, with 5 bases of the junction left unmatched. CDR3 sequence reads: CASSGSGRGTGELFF. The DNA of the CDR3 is TGCGCCAGCAGCGGGAGCGGGAGGGGAACCGGGGAGCTGTTTTTT.

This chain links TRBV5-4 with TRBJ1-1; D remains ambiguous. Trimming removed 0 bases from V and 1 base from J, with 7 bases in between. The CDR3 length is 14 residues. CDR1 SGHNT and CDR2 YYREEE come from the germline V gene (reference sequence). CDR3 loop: CASSLDLKNTEAFF. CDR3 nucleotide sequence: TGTGCCAGCAGCTTGGACCTTAAGAACACTGAAGCTTTCTTT.

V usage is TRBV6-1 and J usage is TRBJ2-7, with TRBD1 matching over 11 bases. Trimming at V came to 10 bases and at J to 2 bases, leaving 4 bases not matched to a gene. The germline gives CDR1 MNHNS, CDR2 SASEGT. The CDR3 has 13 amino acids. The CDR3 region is CATRTGGAYEQYF. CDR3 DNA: TGTGCCACCCGGACAGGGGGCGCCTACGAGCAGTACTTC.

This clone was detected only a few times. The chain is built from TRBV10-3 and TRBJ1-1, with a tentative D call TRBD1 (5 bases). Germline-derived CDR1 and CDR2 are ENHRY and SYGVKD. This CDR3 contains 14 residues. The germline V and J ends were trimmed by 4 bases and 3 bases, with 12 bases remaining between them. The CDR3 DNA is TGTGCCATCAGTGGGCAGGGTGGGTACACTGAAGCTTTCTTT. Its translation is CAISGQGGYTEAFF.

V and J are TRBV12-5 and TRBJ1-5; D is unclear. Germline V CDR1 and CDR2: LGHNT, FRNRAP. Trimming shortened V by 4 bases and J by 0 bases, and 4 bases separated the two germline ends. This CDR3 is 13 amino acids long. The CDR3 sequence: CASGSNSNQPQHF. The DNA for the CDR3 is TGTGCTAGTGGTTCGAATAGCAATCAGCCCCAGCATTTT.

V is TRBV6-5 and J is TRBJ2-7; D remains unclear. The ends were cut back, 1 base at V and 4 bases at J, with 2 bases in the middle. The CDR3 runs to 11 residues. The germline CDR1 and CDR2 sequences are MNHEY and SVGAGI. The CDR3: CASSYLYEQYF. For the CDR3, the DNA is TGTGCCAGCAGTTACTTGTACGAGCAGTACTTC.

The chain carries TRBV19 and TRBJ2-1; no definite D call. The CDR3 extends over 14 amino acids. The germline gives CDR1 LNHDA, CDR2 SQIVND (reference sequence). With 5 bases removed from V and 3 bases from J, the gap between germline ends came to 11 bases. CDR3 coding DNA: TGTGCCAGTAGTTTTTGGACCGGCTACAATGAGCAGTTCTTC. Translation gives CASSFWTGYNEQFF.

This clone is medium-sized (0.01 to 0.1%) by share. In DNA, the CDR3 is TGCGCCAGCAGTGAGTCGGGGTCACCCCTCCACTTT. It is translated as CASSESGSPLHF. The chain carries TRBV10-1 and TRBJ1-6; D call uncertain. The ends were cut back, 0 bases at V and 10 bases at J, with 4 bases in the middle. Germline values: CDR1 WNHNN, CDR2 SYGVQD (reference sequence). The CDR3 is made up of 12 amino acids.

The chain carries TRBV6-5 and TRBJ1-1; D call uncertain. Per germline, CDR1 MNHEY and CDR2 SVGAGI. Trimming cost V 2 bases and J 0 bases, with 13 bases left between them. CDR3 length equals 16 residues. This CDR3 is CASSYEPRTLNTEAFF. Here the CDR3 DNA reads TGTGCCAGCAGTTACGAACCGAGGACGCTGAACACTGAAGCTTTCTTT.

The CDR3 here is CASSPDRGRVDTQYF. In DNA, the CDR3 is TGCGCCAGCAGCCCGGACAGGGGGCGAGTCGATACGCAGTATTTT. This chain joins TRBV4-1 and TRBJ2-3; 11 nucleotides align to TRBD1. The CDR3 is 15 residues long. Trimming removed 4 bases from V and 6 bases from J; junction bases left unmatched: 6. The germline CDR1 and CDR2 sequences are MGHRA and YSYEKL.

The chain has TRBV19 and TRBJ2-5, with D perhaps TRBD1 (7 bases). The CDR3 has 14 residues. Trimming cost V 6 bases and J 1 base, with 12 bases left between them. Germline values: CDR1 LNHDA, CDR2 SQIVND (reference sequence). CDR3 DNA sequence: TGTGCCAGTAGAAACAGGGGAGGCCAAGAGACCCAGTACTTC. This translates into CASRNRGGQETQYF.

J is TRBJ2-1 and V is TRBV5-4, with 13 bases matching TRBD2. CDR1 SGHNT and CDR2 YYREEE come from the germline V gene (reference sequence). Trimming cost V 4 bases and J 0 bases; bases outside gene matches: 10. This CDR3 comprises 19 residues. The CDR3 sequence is CASSRGGLAGPSSYNEQFF. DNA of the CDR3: TGTGCCAGCAGCCGGGGGGGACTAGCGGGGCCGAGCTCCTACAATGAGCAGTTCTTC. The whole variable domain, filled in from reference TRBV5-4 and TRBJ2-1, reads ETGVTQSPTHLIKTRGQQVTLRCSSQSGHNTVSWYQQALGQGPQFIFQYYREEENGRGNFPPRFSGLQFPNYSSELNVNALELDDSALYLCASSRGGLAGPSSYNEQFFGPGTRLTVL.

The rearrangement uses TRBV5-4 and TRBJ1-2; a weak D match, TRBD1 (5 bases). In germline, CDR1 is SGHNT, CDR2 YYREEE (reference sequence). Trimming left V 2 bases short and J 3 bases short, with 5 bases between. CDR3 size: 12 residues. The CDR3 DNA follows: TGTGCCAGCAGCTTCAGGGACTATGGCTACACCTTC. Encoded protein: CASSFRDYGYTF.